This T cell receptor beta chain derives from a study of blood T cell repertoires in COVID-19. Study overall: Both acute and convalescent COVID-19 samples were obtained from the United States, Italy and Spain. PBMCs, B-cell-depleted T cells, or T cells provided the cDNA or gDNA that made up the material.

Authors' processing steps: Amplifying reference gene primers gave estimates of nucleated cell counts. TCRdb's table, derived via immunoSEQ multiplex PCR, lists solely in-frame clones and lacks some. V and J calls plus clone size are reproduced from that table; the DNA served to infer D and trimming. The sample includes 300,000 to 400,000 clones, roughly 90% of them seen just once. CDR1 MNHNS and CDR2 SASEGT come from the germline V gene. The ends were cut back, 2 bases at V and 7 bases at J, with 9 bases in the middle. CDR3 size: 13 residues. Sequencing was performed on peripheral blood. This clonotype originated in a woman between 50 and 59 years old with active or convalescent COVID-19. The V gene is TRBV6-1, the J gene TRBJ1-3; perhaps TRBD1 as D (6 bases). The CDR3 nucleotides are TGTGCCAGCAGTGAAAGTAGGGGGAACACCATATATTTT. Encoded protein: CASSESRGNTIYF.